Listed here are 2 T cell receptor beta chains from one sample, sequenced in a study of T cell repertoires in cytomegalovirus infection. From the reads, TCRdb called clonotypes with MiXCR, one entry per CDR3 protein. Counted here are under 300,000 distinct CDR3 sequences, 15% to 20% occurring once; the ten biggest clones make up less than 50%. The sequenced material came from CD8+ T cells from PBMCs. All receptors come from a human donor in good health (CMV status not recorded). Some clones in this sample may be carry-over from other donors' samples.

The table lists this clonotype with many counts. The J gene is TRBJ2-3, the V gene TRBV12-3 or TRBV12-4; D is undetermined. V was shortened by 6 bases and J by 4 bases, with 17 bases between the two germline ends. The CDR3 is made up of 15 amino acids. The CDR3 protein is CASSHTDLAADTQYF. As DNA, the CDR3 is TGTGCCAGCAGCCATACAGACCTCGCCGCAGATACGCAGTATTTT.

With respect to this clonotype: It may be a read error: a sequence one base away is much more abundant. This chain connects TRBV6-5 to TRBJ2-2; D ambiguous. The CDR3 is made up of 13 amino acids. Trimming stripped 4 bases from V and 6 bases from J, with 9 bases between. From germline, CDR1 is MNHEY and CDR2 SVGAGI. CDR3 DNA: TGTGCCAGCAGTTCTAACGTTTCCGGGGAGCTGTTTTTT. Amino acid sequence: CASSSNVSGELFF.